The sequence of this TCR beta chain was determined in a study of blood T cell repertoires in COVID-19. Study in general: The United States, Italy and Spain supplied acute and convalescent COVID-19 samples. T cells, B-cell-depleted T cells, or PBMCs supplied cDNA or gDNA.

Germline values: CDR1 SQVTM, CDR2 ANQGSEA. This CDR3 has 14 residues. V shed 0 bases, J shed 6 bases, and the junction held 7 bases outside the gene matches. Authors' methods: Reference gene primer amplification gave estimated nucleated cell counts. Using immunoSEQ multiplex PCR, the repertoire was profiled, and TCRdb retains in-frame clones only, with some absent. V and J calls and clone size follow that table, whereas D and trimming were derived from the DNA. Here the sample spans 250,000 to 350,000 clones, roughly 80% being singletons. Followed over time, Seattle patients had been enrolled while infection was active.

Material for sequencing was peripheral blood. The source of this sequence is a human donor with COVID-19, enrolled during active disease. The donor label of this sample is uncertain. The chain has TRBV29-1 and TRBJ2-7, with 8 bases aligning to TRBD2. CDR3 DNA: TGCAGCGTTGAAGAACCCGGGGGGGTCGGCGAGCAGTACTTC. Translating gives CSVEEPGGVGEQYF.